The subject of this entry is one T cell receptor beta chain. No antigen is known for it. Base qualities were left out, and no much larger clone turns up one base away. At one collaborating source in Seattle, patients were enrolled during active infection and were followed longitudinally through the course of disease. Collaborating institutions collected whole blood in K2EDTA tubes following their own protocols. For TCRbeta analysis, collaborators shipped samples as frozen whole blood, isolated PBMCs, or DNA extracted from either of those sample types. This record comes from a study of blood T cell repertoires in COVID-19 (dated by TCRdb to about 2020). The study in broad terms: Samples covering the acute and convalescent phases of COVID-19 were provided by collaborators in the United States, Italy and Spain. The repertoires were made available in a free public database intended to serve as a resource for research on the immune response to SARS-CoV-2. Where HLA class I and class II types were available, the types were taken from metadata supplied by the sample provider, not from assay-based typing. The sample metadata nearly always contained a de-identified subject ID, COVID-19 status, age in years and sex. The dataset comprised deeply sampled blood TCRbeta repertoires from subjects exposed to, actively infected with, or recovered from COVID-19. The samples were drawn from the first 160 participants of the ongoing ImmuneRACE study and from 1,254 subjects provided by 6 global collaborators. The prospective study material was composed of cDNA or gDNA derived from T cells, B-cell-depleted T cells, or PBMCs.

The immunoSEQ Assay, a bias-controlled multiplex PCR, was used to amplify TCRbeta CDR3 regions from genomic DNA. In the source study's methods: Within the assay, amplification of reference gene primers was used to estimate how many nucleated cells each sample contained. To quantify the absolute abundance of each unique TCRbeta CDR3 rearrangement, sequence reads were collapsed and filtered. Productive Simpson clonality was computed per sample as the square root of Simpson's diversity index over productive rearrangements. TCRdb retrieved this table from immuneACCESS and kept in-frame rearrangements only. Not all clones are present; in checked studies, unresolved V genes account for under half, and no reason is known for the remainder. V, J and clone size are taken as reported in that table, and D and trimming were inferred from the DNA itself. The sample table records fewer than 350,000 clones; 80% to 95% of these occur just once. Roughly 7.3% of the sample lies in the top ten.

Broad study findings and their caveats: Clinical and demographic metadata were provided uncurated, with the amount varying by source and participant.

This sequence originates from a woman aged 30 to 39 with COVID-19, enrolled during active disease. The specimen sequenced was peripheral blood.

The DNA is as follows: TGTGCCACCCGGGGGATGTTCTACGAGCAGTACTTC. It translates to CATRGMFYEQYF. The rearranged segments are TRBV3-1 (or the pseudogene TRBV3-2) and TRBJ2-7; the D region possibly corresponds to TRBD2 (6 bases align). Deletion took 10 bases off V and 3 bases off J, with a span of 13 bases between the germline ends. The germline V gene (reference sequence) supplies CDR1 LGHDT and CDR2 YNNKEL. There are 12 amino acids in the CDR3, from cysteine to phenylalanine inclusive. Of all the DNA, just the CDR3 is kept, 36 bases in frame from base 1.